This TCR beta chain was captured by sequencing in a study of T-cell reconstitution after alpha-beta-depleted transplantation in children. This clonotype was seen a few times. Its antigen is not identified. Study-level results: Reportedly, only several hundred clones from non-depleted graft cells drove alpha-beta T-cell counts at about two months. The main origin of T-cell counts and diversity one year after transplant was newly produced T cells.

The CDR3 has 16 amino acids. V lost 5 bases and J 0 bases, leaving 16 bases between the germline ends. Looked up from germline, CDR1 is SGHTA and CDR2 is FQGNSA. A TCRbeta library incorporating unique molecular identifiers was prepared. TCRdb called the PCR reads again in MiXCR, with one record for every CDR3 protein. This sample has about 500,000 distinct CDR3 sequences, with 10% to 12% found just once. The starting material was PBMCs, mostly from graft donor cells, obtained 180 days after TCRalphabeta/CD19-depleted stem cell transplant. The chain joins TRBV7-2 to TRBJ1-2, with D possibly TRBD1 on 6 matching bases. The clonotype comes from a female patient younger than 10 who had a stem cell transplant for aplastic anemia, so the T cells may come from the graft donor. The DNA of the CDR3 is TGTGCCAGCAGCGGGACATCCCCAAACCCTAACTATGGCTACACCTTC. Translation: CASSGTSPNPNYGYTF.